The TCR beta chain under discussion was sequenced for a study of T cell responses to AZD1222 COVID-19 vaccine. The data were produced by immunoSEQ multiplex PCR, yet TCRdb's version contains in-frame clones alone and is incomplete. The sample consists of more than 110,000 clones, approximately 90% of them appearing once. Trimming stripped 6 bases from V and 2 bases from J, with 16 bases between. The CDR3 is 15 amino acids. Germline V lookup: CDR1 MNHEY, CDR2 SMNVEV (reference sequence). The origin of this receptor is an adult in good health. The chain links TRBV27 to TRBJ2-5; D perhaps matches TRBD1 (5 bases). The sequences come from peripheral blood, collected on day 0 of AZD1222 vaccination. In nucleotides, the CDR3 is TGTGCCAGCAGCCAAGACAGACGGAATCAAGAGACCCAGTACTTC. Translation gives CASSQDRRNQETQYF.